This entry lists 24 T cell receptor beta chains sequenced from one sample in a study of T cells in Graves' hyperthyroidism and ophthalmopathy (dated by TCRdb to between 2017 and 2020). The library was generated by multiplex PCR. TCRdb lists the instrument as Illumina HiSeq 2000. TCR beta CDR3 regions were amplified from RNA transcripts. For the first round of RT-PCR on the TCR CDR3, the HTBI primer set was used together with the Qiagen OneStep RT-PCR kit. The public reads were run again by TCRdb, first through fastp at Q25 and then through MiXCR, and only productive beta chains were kept. Each entry merges the rows of one CDR3 protein and shows their most common DNA and genes. This sample comprises 130,000 to 150,000 distinct CDR3 sequences, around 20% of them detected only once. Clones ranked in the top ten supply more than 65% of the sample. The specimen sequenced was blood. Source of these receptors: a woman aged 50 to 65 with Graves' hyperthyroidism that later progressed to Graves' ophthalmopathy.

This clonotype showed up many times. The chain carries TRBV11-2 and TRBJ2-3; D is ambiguous. Between the trimmed V and J ends, which lost 5 bases and 4 bases, there was a span of 10 bases. Germline V gene data show CDR1 as SGHAT and CDR2 as FQNNGV. The CDR3 totals 13 residues. The chain's CDR3 is CASSRSWADTQYF. CDR3 DNA: TGTGCCAGCAGCCGTTCGTGGGCAGATACGCAGTATTTT.

This clonotype was picked up many times. The chain is built from TRBV11-2 and TRBJ2-5; possible D gene TRBD2, 7 bases. CDR3 size: 14 residues. Germline-derived CDR1 and CDR2 are SGHAT and FQNNGV. The V gene lost 6 bases and the J gene lost 5 bases, with 16 bases spanning the gap. The CDR3 loop is CASRGKGGDETQYF. CDR3 nucleotides: TGTGCCAGCAGAGGAAAGGGGGGGGATGAGACCCAGTACTTC. Looking up the rest from reference TRBV11-2 and TRBJ2-5 gives the full variable domain: EAGVAQSPRYKIIEKRQSVAFWCNPISGHATLYWYQQILGQGPKLLIQFQNNGVVDDSQLPKDRFSAERLKGVDSTLKIQPAKLEDSAVYLCASRGKGGDETQYFGPGTRLLVL.

This clonotype has a count of ten or more. The genes are TRBV7-8 and TRBJ2-1; weak D call: TRBD2 (6 bases). Germline CDR1 is SGHVS and CDR2 is FQNEAQ. Deletions cut 1 base from V and 3 bases from J, with 13 bases between. The CDR3 has 16 amino acids. Here the CDR3 reads CASSLDGGNRYNEQFF. In nucleotides, the CDR3 is TGTGCCAGCAGCTTAGATGGCGGGAATCGCTACAATGAGCAGTTCTTC.

The V gene is TRBV19, the J gene TRBJ1-2; D perhaps matches TRBD1 (6 bases). The CDR3 contains 12 residues. V dropped 7 bases and J dropped 2 bases, with 8 bases sitting between them. CDR1 and CDR2 from the germline V gene are LNHDA and SQIVND (reference sequence). The CDR3 nucleotides are TGTGCCAGTACTACAGGGAACTATGGCTACACCTTC. Protein sequence: CASTTGNYGYTF.

The chain employs TRBV28 and TRBJ1-1; D is possibly TRBD1 (5 bases). Per germline, CDR1 MDHEN and CDR2 SYDVKM. Between the trimmed V and J ends, which lost 4 bases and 9 bases, there was a span of 18 bases. This CDR3 has 14 residues. CDR3 residues: CASSSGTSIRKAFF. The CDR3 DNA reads as TGTGCCAGCAGTTCCGGGACTTCTATCCGGAAAGCTTTCTTT.

Ten or more counts support this clonotype. The rearrangement joins TRBV30 to TRBJ1-4; 7 nucleotides match TRBD1. Germline V CDR1 and CDR2: GTSNPN, SVGIG (reference sequence). V trimming: 3 bases; J trimming: 4 bases; junction bases outside the gene matches: 5. The CDR3 contains 14 residues. As DNA, the CDR3 is TGTGCCTGGAGCCAGGGGGGGAATAATGAAAAACTGTTTTTT. Protein: CAWSQGGNNEKLFF.

This clonotype has at least ten counts. The chain joins TRBV5-1 to TRBJ2-3; the D gene is possibly TRBD2 (6 bases). This CDR3 spans 15 amino acids. The V and J ends lost 4 bases and 0 bases respectively, with 12 bases between them. Germline V lookup: CDR1 SGHRS, CDR2 YFSETQ. The CDR3 here is CASSLDGLSTDTQYF. DNA of the CDR3: TGCGCCAGCAGCCTGGACGGACTAAGCACAGATACGCAGTATTTT.

This clonotype has more than one count but fewer than ten. V and J are TRBV2 and TRBJ1-3; D is undetermined. This CDR3 region has 12 residues. Germline CDR1 reads SNHLY; CDR2 reads FYNNEI. Trimming left V 7 bases short and J 0 bases short, with 4 bases between. DNA for the CDR3: TGTGCCAGCACCAGCTCTGGAAACACCATATATTTT. Its protein product is CASTSSGNTIYF.

This clonotype was recorded many times. This chain connects TRBV5-1 to TRBJ1-2; 10 positions match TRBD1. This CDR3 is built from 17 residues. V gave up 0 bases and J gave up 5 bases; unmatched junction bases: 10. Germline V gene sequence: CDR1 SGHRS, CDR2 YFSETQ. The CDR3 here is CASSLGGRDRGVYGYTF. The CDR3 DNA is TGCGCCAGCAGCTTGGGGGGCCGGGACAGGGGCGTTTATGGCTACACCTTC.

Only a few counts were recorded for this clonotype. The V call is TRBV7-9, the J call TRBJ2-7, with TRBD2 matching over 9 bases. The CDR3 is made up of 13 amino acids. Germline lookup yields CDR1 SEHNR and CDR2 FQNEAQ (reference sequence). After removal of 5 bases from V and 11 bases from J, the junction contained 10 bases not matched to a gene. This chain's CDR3 is CASSPLGVAGEYF. CDR3 coding DNA: TGTGCCAGCAGCCCCCTGGGGGTAGCGGGAGAGTACTTC.

This rearrangement joins TRBV6-2 or TRBV6-3 to TRBJ2-6; D is possibly TRBD2 (6 bases). Germline lookup yields CDR1 MNHEY and CDR2 SVGEGT. This CDR3 has 17 amino acids. The V end was cut by 2 bases, the J end by 4 bases, with 15 bases between. This CDR3 reads CASSYNGGGTGANVLTF. DNA for the CDR3: TGTGCCAGCAGTTACAACGGTGGAGGGACCGGGGCCAACGTCCTGACTTTC.

V usage is TRBV10-2 and J usage is TRBJ2-5; D gene unclear. The CDR3 extends over 17 amino acids. V dropped 0 bases and J dropped 5 bases, with 19 bases sitting between them. The germline V gene has CDR1 WSHSY and CDR2 SAAADI. This chain's CDR3 is CASSESGGQYLIETQYF. In DNA form, the CDR3 reads TGCGCCAGCAGTGAGTCGGGTGGTCAATACCTTATCGAGACCCAGTACTTC.

This clonotype has only a few counts. This chain links TRBV9 with TRBJ2-7, with D possibly called TRBD1 or TRBD2 (5 bases each). The V gene's germline CDR1 is SGDLS and CDR2 YYNGEE. The germline V and J ends were trimmed by 0 bases and 4 bases, with 11 bases remaining between them. This CDR3 spans 14 amino acids. CDR3: CASSVDGGAYEQYF. CDR3 coding DNA: TGTGCCAGCAGCGTAGATGGGGGAGCGTACGAGCAGTACTTC.

V usage is TRBV7-2 and J usage is TRBJ1-2; no clear D gene. V lost 0 bases to trimming and J lost 4 bases, with 9 bases between them. Per the germline V gene, CDR1 is SGHTA and CDR2 is FQGNSA. This CDR3 spans 14 amino acids. The CDR3 is CASSLAGQLYGYTF. As DNA, the CDR3 is TGTGCCAGCAGCTTAGCGGGTCAGCTCTATGGCTACACCTTC.

Only a few counts were recorded for this clonotype. The J gene is TRBJ1-2, the V gene TRBV11-2, with a tentative D call TRBD1 (5 bases). The CDR3 is 14 residues long. Trimming took off 6 bases at V and 2 bases at J, with 13 bases between the two ends. Germline assignment: CDR1 SGHAT and CDR2 FQNNGV. The CDR3 DNA follows: TGTGCCAGCAGTTCAGTGAAGGGGAACTATGGCTACACCTTC. Its protein product is CASSSVKGNYGYTF.

A few counts support this clonotype. This sequence joins TRBV7-8 and TRBJ1-6; D is unclear. The CDR3 covers 12 residues. Germline CDR1 and CDR2: SGHVS and FQNEAQ. The V and J ends lost 1 base and 12 bases respectively, with 7 bases between them. The CDR3: CASSLGREPLHF. CDR3 coding DNA: TGTGCCAGCAGCTTAGGTCGAGAACCCCTCCACTTT.

Many counts were recorded for this clonotype. The rearrangement joins TRBV2 to TRBJ2-3; TRBD2 agrees at 12 bases. The length of the CDR3 is 16 residues. J gave up 2 bases and V 6 bases, and 6 bases lay outside the gene matches. Germline V gene lookup returns CDR1 SNHLY and CDR2 FYNNEI. The DNA for the CDR3 is TGTGCCAGCAGCGGCGGACTAGCGGGGTACACAGATACGCAGTATTTT. Protein sequence: CASSGGLAGYTDTQYF.

V is TRBV5-6 and J is TRBJ2-5; TRBD1 or TRBD2 may be the D gene (6 bases each). Germline V gives CDR1 SGHDT, CDR2 YYEEEE. The CDR3 spans 12 residues. V lost 3 bases, J lost 11 bases, and 14 bases lay in between. CDR3 nucleotide sequence: TGTGCCAGCAGCTGGGGGGCTAGCCCTCAGTACTTC. Translated: CASSWGASPQYF.

This clonotype has a count of ten or more. This sequence joins TRBV6-1 and TRBJ1-1, with 8 bases aligning to TRBD1. J lost 2 bases, V lost 3 bases, and 11 bases had no gene match. The CDR3 consists of 17 residues. Looked up from germline, CDR1 is MNHNS and CDR2 is SASEGT. CDR3 sequence reads: CASSDLYWGQANTEAFF. Here the CDR3 DNA reads TGTGCCAGCAGTGATTTATACTGGGGACAGGCAAACACTGAAGCTTTCTTT.

This clonotype was recorded at least ten times. V and J are TRBV12-3 or TRBV12-4 and TRBJ2-7, with D maybe TRBD2 (5 bases). The CDR3 extends over 14 amino acids. V was shortened by 0 bases and J by 5 bases, with 11 bases between the two germline ends. CDR3 in DNA: TGTGCCAGCAGTTTAGCAGCGACGCGGGACGAGCAGTACTTC. Encoded protein: CASSLAATRDEQYF.

The chain recombines TRBV19 with TRBJ2-4, with D perhaps assigned TRBD1 or TRBD2 (5 bases each). With 4 bases removed from V and 8 bases from J, the gap between germline ends came to 12 bases. CDR3 length equals 13 residues. The germline V gene encodes CDR1 LNHDA and CDR2 SQIVND (reference sequence). The DNA for the CDR3 is TGTGCCAGTAGTAACCGGGGCTGGGACATTCAGTACTTC. It is translated as CASSNRGWDIQYF.

The chain combines TRBV7-2 with TRBJ2-2, with D possibly TRBD2 on 7 matching bases. Trimming took off 2 bases at V and 5 bases at J, with 12 bases between the two ends. In germline, CDR1 is SGHTA, CDR2 FQGNSA. CDR3 length: 15 amino acids. For the CDR3, the DNA is TGTGCCAGCAGCTTATGGGGGGGCAAGACCGGGGAGCTGTTTTTT. Translating it yields CASSLWGGKTGELFF.

The J gene is TRBJ2-7, the V gene TRBV18; D unclear. This CDR3 spans 12 amino acids. CDR1 and CDR2 from the germline V gene are KGHSH and LQKENI. Trimming removed 3 bases at V and 3 bases at J, with 6 bases between. The CDR3 DNA reads TGTGCCAGCTCACCTAAACACTACGAGCAGTACTTC. Translating gives CASSPKHYEQYF.

This clonotype was seen repeatedly, ten times or more. The chain has TRBV28 and TRBJ2-7; 7 nucleotides line up with TRBD2. The CDR3 length is 16 residues. Trimming removed 3 bases from V and 2 bases from J; junction bases left unmatched: 10. The germline V gene has CDR1 MDHEN and CDR2 SYDVKM. CDR3 coding DNA: TGTGCCAGCAGTTTCCTTGGGGGGGGTTTTACCTACGAGCAGTACTTC. Its translation: CASSFLGGGFTYEQYF. Drawing the rest from reference TRBV28 and TRBJ2-7, the complete variable domain is DVKVTQSSRYLVKRTGEKVFLECVQDMDHENMFWYRQDPGLGLRLIYFSYDVKMKEKGDIPEGYSVSREKKERFSLILESASTNQTSMYLCASSFLGGGFTYEQYFGPGTRLTVT.